The source of this TCR beta chain is a study of identical twins. Trimming pared 2 bases from V and 7 bases from J, leaving 14 bases between. This CDR3 contains 15 residues. A note on this clonotype: Its antigen is not identified.

TCRdb used MiXCR to reprocess the 5' RACE reads, holding one entry per CDR3 protein. The table lists nearly 900,000 distinct CDR3 sequences, 10% to 15% of them singletons. Notes on the study in general: It was cross-sectional statistical analysis, not following the same donors, that the conclusions relied on. Abundant beta clonotypes from cord blood had fewer insertions, unlike memory repertoires, which showed none.

These same records also appear under a second study, on yellow fever vaccine responses in identical twins. According to that study: Twin vaccine T cell responses reportedly seemed partly convergent, partly personalized.

The gene calls are TRBV12-3 or TRBV12-4 and TRBJ1-4; D is perhaps TRBD1 (6 bases). Material for sequencing was PBMCs. The TCR comes from a woman between 18 and 29 years old in good health. The CDR3 DNA reads TGTGCCAGCAGTTTAAGCAGGGGCGCTGGTGAAAAACTGTTTTTT. Its translation is CASSLSRGAGEKLFF.